The table lists the clone carrying this T cell receptor beta chain with a few counts. Amplification used 60 Vbeta primers and 13 Jbeta primers. The data were produced by immunoSEQ multiplex PCR, yet TCRdb's version contains in-frame clones alone and is incomplete. The table records 150,000 to 200,000 clones, approximately 76% of them present only once. The V end was cut by 3 bases, the J end by 4 bases, with 19 bases between. The CDR3 length is 16 residues. Germline V gene data show CDR1 as GTSNPN and CDR2 as SVGIG (reference sequence). The sample is drawn from a study of cytomegalovirus exposure and HLA in healthy donors.

The receptor was isolated from a woman between 18 and 30 years old in good health and CMV-seropositive. What was sequenced was PBMCs. The rearrangement uses TRBV30 and TRBJ1-5; no clear D. As DNA, the CDR3 is TGTGCCTGGAGGGAGAGCCCAGCAGCGGGGAATCAGCCCCAGCATTTT. Its translation: CAWRESPAAGNQPQHF.